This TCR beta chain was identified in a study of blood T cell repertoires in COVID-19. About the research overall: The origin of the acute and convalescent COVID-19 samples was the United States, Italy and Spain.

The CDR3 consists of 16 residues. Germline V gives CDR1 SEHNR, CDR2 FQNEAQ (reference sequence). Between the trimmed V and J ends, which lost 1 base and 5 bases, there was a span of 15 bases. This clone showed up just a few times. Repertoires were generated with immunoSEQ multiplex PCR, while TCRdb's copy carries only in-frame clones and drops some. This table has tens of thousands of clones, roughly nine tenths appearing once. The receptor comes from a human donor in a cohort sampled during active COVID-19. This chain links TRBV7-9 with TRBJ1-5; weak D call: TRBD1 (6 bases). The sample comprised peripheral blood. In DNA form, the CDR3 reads TGTGCCAGCAGCTTAGGTTCCGGCAGGGGCGATCAGCCCCAGCATTTT. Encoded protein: CASSLGSGRGDQPQHF.